What follows describes a single T cell receptor beta chain. These data come from a study of blood T cell repertoires in COVID-19. The overall study: From the United States, Italy and Spain came samples of acute and convalescent COVID-19. In each case, the material was cDNA or gDNA derived from T cells, B-cell-depleted T cells, or PBMCs.

Original processing notes: Counts of nucleated cells, estimated from reference gene primer amplification, were obtained. This table comes from immunoSEQ multiplex PCR, and its TCRdb copy is limited to in-frame clones, with some not included. The V and J calls and clone size are taken from that table; D and trimming were inferred from the DNA. The table has 190,000 or so clones, around four fifths seen once; the top ten hold 2.5% to 3%. The CDR3 runs to 17 residues. In germline, CDR1 is SGHVS, CDR2 FQNEAQ. V lost 1 base to trimming and J lost 0 bases; unmatched junction nucleotides: 8. The chain recombines TRBV7-8 with TRBJ2-5, with 7 bases lining up with TRBD2. The receptor's source is a man between 45 and 60 years old with active or convalescent COVID-19. Sequencing was done on a sample of peripheral blood. CDR3 sequence: CASSLDGTTNHQETQYF. As DNA, the CDR3 is TGTGCCAGCAGCTTAGACGGGACTACCAACCACCAAGAGACCCAGTACTTC.